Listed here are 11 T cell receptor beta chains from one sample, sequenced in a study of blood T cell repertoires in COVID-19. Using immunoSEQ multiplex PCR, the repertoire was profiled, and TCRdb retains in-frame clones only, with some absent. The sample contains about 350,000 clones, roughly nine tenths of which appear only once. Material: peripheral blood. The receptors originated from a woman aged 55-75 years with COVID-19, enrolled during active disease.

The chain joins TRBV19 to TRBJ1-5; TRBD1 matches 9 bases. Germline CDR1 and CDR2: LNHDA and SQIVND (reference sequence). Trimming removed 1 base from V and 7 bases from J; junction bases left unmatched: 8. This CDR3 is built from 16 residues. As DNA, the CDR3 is TGTGCCAGTAGTATAGTCCACAGGGGGCTTTTCCAGCCCCAGCATTTT. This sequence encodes CASSIVHRGLFQPQHF.

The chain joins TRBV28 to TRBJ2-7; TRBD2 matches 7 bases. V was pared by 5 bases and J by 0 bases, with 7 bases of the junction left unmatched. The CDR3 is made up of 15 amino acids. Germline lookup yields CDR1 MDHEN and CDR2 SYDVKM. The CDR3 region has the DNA TGTGCCAGCAGTGCTCCGAGCGGGGTCTCCTACGAGCAGTACTTC. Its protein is CASSAPSGVSYEQYF. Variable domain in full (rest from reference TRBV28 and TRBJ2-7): DVKVTQSSRYLVKRTGEKVFLECVQDMDHENMFWYRQDPGLGLRLIYFSYDVKMKEKGDIPEGYSVSREKKERFSLILESASTNQTSMYLCASSAPSGVSYEQYFGPGTRLTVT.

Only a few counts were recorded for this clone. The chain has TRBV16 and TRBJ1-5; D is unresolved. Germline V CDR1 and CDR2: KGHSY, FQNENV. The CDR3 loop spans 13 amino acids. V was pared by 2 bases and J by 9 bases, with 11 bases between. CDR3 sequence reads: CASSQQDLRPQHF. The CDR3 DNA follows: TGTGCCAGCAGCCAACAGGACTTGCGGCCCCAGCATTTT.

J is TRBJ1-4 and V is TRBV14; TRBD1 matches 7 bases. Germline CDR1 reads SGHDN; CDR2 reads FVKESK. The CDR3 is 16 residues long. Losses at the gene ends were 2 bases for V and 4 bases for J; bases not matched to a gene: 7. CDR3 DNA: TGTGCCAGCAGCCAATCACCGGGACAGTTTAATGAAAAACTGTTTTTT. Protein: CASSQSPGQFNEKLFF.

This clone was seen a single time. The CDR3 region is CASRPRTGAGNTEAFF. The CDR3 bases are TGCGCCAGCAGACCGCGGACAGGAGCGGGGAACACTGAAGCTTTCTTT. The chain links TRBV5-1 to TRBJ1-1, with 7 nucleotides matching TRBD1. V was clipped by 5 bases and J by 1 base; unmatched bases: 11. From germline, CDR1 is SGHRS and CDR2 YFSETQ. CDR3 length: 16 amino acids. Full variable domain (missing parts from reference TRBV5-1 and TRBJ1-1): KAGVTQTPRYLIKTRGQQVTLSCSPISGHRSVSWYQQTPGQGLQFLFEYFSETQRNKGNFPGRFSGRQFSNSRSEMNVSTLELGDSALYLCASRPRTGAGNTEAFFGQGTRLTVV.

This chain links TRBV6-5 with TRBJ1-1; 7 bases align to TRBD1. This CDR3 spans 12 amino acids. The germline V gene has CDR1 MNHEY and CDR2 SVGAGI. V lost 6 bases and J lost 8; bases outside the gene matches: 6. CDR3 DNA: TGTGCCAGCAGGCGGACAGGACCCGAAGCTTTCTTT. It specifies CASRRTGPEAFF.

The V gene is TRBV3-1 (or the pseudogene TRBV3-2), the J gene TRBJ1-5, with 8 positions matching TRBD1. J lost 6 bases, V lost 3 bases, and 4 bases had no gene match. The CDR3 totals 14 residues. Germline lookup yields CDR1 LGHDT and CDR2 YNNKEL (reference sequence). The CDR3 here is CASSHSGGSQPQHF. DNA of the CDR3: TGTGCCAGCAGCCATTCAGGGGGCAGTCAGCCCCAGCATTTT.

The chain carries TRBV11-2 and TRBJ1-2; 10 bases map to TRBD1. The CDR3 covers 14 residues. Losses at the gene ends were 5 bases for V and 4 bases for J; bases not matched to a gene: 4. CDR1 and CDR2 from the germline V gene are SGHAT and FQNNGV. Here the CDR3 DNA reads TGTGCCAGCAGCCCGGGACAGGGGACCTATGGCTACACCTTC. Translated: CASSPGQGTYGYTF. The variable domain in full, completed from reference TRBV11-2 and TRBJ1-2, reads EAGVAQSPRYKIIEKRQSVAFWCNPISGHATLYWYQQILGQGPKLLIQFQNNGVVDDSQLPKDRFSAERLKGVDSTLKIQPAKLEDSAVYLCASSPGQGTYGYTFGSGTRLTVV.

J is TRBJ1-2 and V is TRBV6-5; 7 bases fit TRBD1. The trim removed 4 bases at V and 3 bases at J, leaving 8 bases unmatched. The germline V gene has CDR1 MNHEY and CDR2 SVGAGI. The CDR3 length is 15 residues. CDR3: CASSSRTGADYGYTF. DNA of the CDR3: TGTGCCAGCAGTTCACGAACAGGGGCTGACTATGGCTACACCTTC.

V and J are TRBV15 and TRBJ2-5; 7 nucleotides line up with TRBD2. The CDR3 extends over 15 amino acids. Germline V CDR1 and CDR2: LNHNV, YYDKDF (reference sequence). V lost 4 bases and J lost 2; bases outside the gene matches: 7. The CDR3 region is CATSNTSAGQETQYF. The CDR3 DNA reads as TGTGCCACCAGCAACACTAGCGCCGGACAAGAGACCCAGTACTTC. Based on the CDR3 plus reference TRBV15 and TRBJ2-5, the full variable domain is DAMVIQNPRYQVTQFGKPVTLSCSQTLNHNVMYWYQQKSSQAPKLLFHYYDKDFNNEADTPDNFQSRRPNTSFCFLDIRSPGLGDTAMYLCATSNTSAGQETQYFGPGTRLLVL.

This CDR3 reads CASRGGWRGLNYGYTF. In nucleotides, the CDR3 is TGTGCCAGTCGTGGAGGATGGAGGGGACTTAACTATGGCTACACCTTC. This chain links TRBV27 with TRBJ1-2; weak D call: TRBD1 (5 bases). CDR1 and CDR2 from the germline V gene are MNHEY and SMNVEV (reference sequence). Between the trimmed V and J ends, which lost 9 bases and 1 base, there was a span of 21 bases. This CDR3 spans 16 amino acids.